These T cell receptor beta chains were read from a single sample in a study of T cells after yellow fever vaccination. TCRdb processed the 5' RACE reads anew with MiXCR; each CDR3 protein has one entry. Of about 370,000 distinct CDR3 sequences in the sample, 11% were seen once. This specimen was PBMCs, taken on the day of the first yellow fever vaccination. These receptors all come from a young man who received the YFV17D yellow fever vaccine. The CDR3 runs from the conserved cysteine through the conserved F or W. The order of the fields is V gene, D gene, J gene, clone size, CDR3 DNA, CDR3 protein. A D gene is named only where the DNA matches it firmly. Only some rows state a clone size, as once, few, many or a class for expanded clones.

TRBV10-2	.	TRBJ2-2	.	TGCGCCAGCAGATACAACACCGGGGAGCTGTTTTTT	CASRYNTGELFF
TRBV7-2	.	TRBJ2-3	.	TGTGCCAGCAGCTTAGACGGTTATCGCACAGATACGCAGTATTTT	CASSLDGYRTDTQYF
TRBV18	TRBD1	TRBJ1-1	.	TGTGCCAGCTCACCCAACGGACAGGGTAACACTGAAGCTTTCTTT	CASSPNGQGNTEAFF
TRBV24-1	.	TRBJ1-1	.	TGTGCCACCAGTGATACTACAGAGAACACTGAAGCTTTCTTT	CATSDTTENTEAFF
TRBV7-2	.	TRBJ1-2	few	TGTGCCAGCAGCTCGGGACACCCGACGCTATATGGCTACACCTTC	CASSSGHPTLYGYTF
TRBV6-5	TRBD2	TRBJ2-1	.	TGTGCCAGCAGTTATAAAGCGGGGAGATACAATGAGCAGTTCTTC	CASSYKAGRYNEQFF
TRBV15	.	TRBJ2-5	.	TGTGCCACCAGCAGAGTGGGCGGGGTAGAGAAGACCCAGTACTTC	CATSRVGGVEKTQYF
TRBV18	.	TRBJ2-5	few	TGTGCCAGCTCACCCCCAAACCTCAAAGAGACCCAGTACTTC	CASSPPNLKETQYF
TRBV6-5	.	TRBJ1-6	.	TGTGCCAGCAGTTACTCGGGGCCTAGGTACTCACCCCTCCACTTT	CASSYSGPRYSPLHF
TRBV5-1	.	TRBJ2-3	few	TGCGCCAGCAGCTTTCCGGGGTCCGGCACAGATACGCAGTATTTT	CASSFPGSGTDTQYF
TRBV11-2	TRBD2	TRBJ2-1	few	TGTGCCAGCAGCCTCGGGGGGGCCGACAATGAGCAGTTCTTC	CASSLGGADNEQFF
TRBV28	.	TRBJ1-5	many	TGTGCCAGCAGTTTGAGCCAGGGGTATCAGCCCCAGCATTTT	CASSLSQGYQPQHF
TRBV29-1	.	TRBJ2-1	few	TGCAGCGTGGTGGGACGGCTATACAATGAGCAGTTCTTC	CSVVGRLYNEQFF
TRBV5-1	.	TRBJ1-1	many	TGCGCCAGCAGCTTGGTAGGGACCGGTTGGGGCACTGAAGCTTTCTTT	CASSLVGTGWGTEAFF
TRBV5-1	.	TRBJ1-1	few	TGCGCCAGCAGGGCGACGCCGAAGGCTGAAGCTTTCTTT	CASRATPKAEAFF
TRBV19	.	TRBJ1-5	few	TGTGCCAGTACACATGCTGCAAAACAGCCCCAGCATTTT	CASTHAAKQPQHF
TRBV12-3/TRBV12-4	TRBD2	TRBJ2-1	.	TGTGCCAGCAGTTGGGGACTAGCGGGAATCTACAATGAGCAGTTCTTC	CASSWGLAGIYNEQFF
TRBV6-2/TRBV6-3	TRBD1	TRBJ1-2	.	TGTGCCAGCCGCTCGACAGGGAGGAGGTATGGCTACACCTTC	CASRSTGRRYGYTF
TRBV7-9	.	TRBJ1-4	.	TGTGCCAGCCAGGGCACATCAACTAATGAAAAACTGTTTTTT	CASQGTSTNEKLFF
TRBV19	TRBD1	TRBJ2-7	.	TGTGCCAGTAGTCCGGGGACAGGGCCCTTCTACGAGCAGTACTTC	CASSPGTGPFYEQYF
TRBV12-3/TRBV12-4	.	TRBJ2-5	.	TGTGCCAGCAGTTTAACAGAGGCTTACCAAGAGACCCAGTACTTC	CASSLTEAYQETQYF
TRBV4-2	TRBD2	TRBJ2-5	.	TGTGCCAGCAGCCCTGGACTAGCGGGGGGCACCCAAGAGACCCAGTACTTC	CASSPGLAGGTQETQYF
TRBV5-1	.	TRBJ1-2	.	TGCGCCAGCAGCTTGCTTCGGGGGTTAGGCTACACCTTC	CASSLLRGLGYTF
TRBV5-1	.	TRBJ1-6	.	TGCGCCAGCAGCTTCGGCGGGGGAGATTCACCCCTCCACTTT	CASSFGGGDSPLHF
TRBV9	.	TRBJ2-1	.	TGTGCCAGCAGTCAAACAGGAGTCCCTTCCTACAATGAGCAGTTCTTC	CASSQTGVPSYNEQFF
TRBV20-1	TRBD2	TRBJ2-3	many	TGCAGTGCTAAAATGGGCGGGGGGGCATCAGATACGCAGTATTTT	CSAKMGGGASDTQYF
TRBV6-1	.	TRBJ2-1	once	TGTGCCAGCAGTGAAGATATGGGCCATTACAATGAGCAGTTCTTC	CASSEDMGHYNEQFF
TRBV5-6	.	TRBJ1-1	.	TGTGCCAGCAGCTTTTATGACAGGAAGAACACTGAAGCTTTCTTT	CASSFYDRKNTEAFF
TRBV18	.	TRBJ1-2	.	TGTGCCAGCTCACCATCGGGACGGCTTAACTATGGCTACACCTTC	CASSPSGRLNYGYTF
TRBV5-1	TRBD1	TRBJ1-2	.	TGCGCCAGCAGCTCCGGGGGGACAGGAAATAAGAGCTACACCTTC	CASSSGGTGNKSYTF
TRBV6-1	TRBD2	TRBJ2-3	few	TGTGCCAGCACCCCCCAGCATACTAGCGGGGGTCCTAGCACAGATACGCAGTATTTT	CASTPQHTSGGPSTDTQYF
TRBV18	.	TRBJ1-2	.	TGTGCCAGCTCACCACTAGTCCTCCGGGACCGTGCTAACTATGGCTACACCTTC	CASSPLVLRDRANYGYTF
TRBV6-1	.	TRBJ2-5	many	TGTGCCAGCAGCGCGGAGGGGGGGGAAGAGACCCAGTACTTC	CASSAEGGEETQYF
TRBV7-6	TRBD2	TRBJ2-3	many	TGTGCCAGCAGCTTTAGACTAGCCCCCGAGGATACGCAGTATTTT	CASSFRLAPEDTQYF
TRBV24-1	.	TRBJ2-1	.	TGTGCCACCAGTGAATCGGACACTCCCTCCTACAATGAGCAGTTCTTC	CATSESDTPSYNEQFF
TRBV9	TRBD2	TRBJ2-1	.	TGTGCCAGCAGCGTAGGATCCAGCGGGGGACCCTCCTACAATGAGCAGTTCTTC	CASSVGSSGGPSYNEQFF
TRBV7-2	.	TRBJ2-3	few	TGTGCCAGCAGCCCTGGGAAAGATACGCAGTATTTT	CASSPGKDTQYF
TRBV6-5	.	TRBJ1-4	few	TGTGCCAGCAGTTACTCGGCACAGTTTAATGAAAAACTGTTTTTT	CASSYSAQFNEKLFF
TRBV5-1	TRBD1	TRBJ2-3	few	TGCGCCAGCAGCGGAACACAGGGGTGGGCAGATACGCAGTATTTT	CASSGTQGWADTQYF
TRBV4-1	.	TRBJ2-1	many	TGCGCCAGCAGCCAGGGAATATTGAGCTCCTACAATGAGCAGTTCTTC	CASSQGILSSYNEQFF
TRBV6-2/TRBV6-3	TRBD1	TRBJ1-5	.	TGTGCCAGCACCCCGGACAGGGATCAGCCCCAGCATTTT	CASTPDRDQPQHF
TRBV6-1	.	TRBJ2-7	.	TGTGCCAGCAGCCGGGTGGGCGATACCTACGAGCAGTACTTC	CASSRVGDTYEQYF
TRBV4-1	TRBD2	TRBJ2-1	few	TGCGCCAGCAGTAGCGGGGGCTACTCCTACAATGAGCAGTTCTTC	CASSSGGYSYNEQFF
TRBV7-9	.	TRBJ2-2	few	TGTGCCAGCAGCGCGACAGAGCTCACCGGGGAGCTGTTTTTT	CASSATELTGELFF
TRBV24-1	TRBD2	TRBJ2-3	few	TGTGCCACCAGTGATTGGGGGGGAGATACGCAGTATTTT	CATSDWGGDTQYF
TRBV28	.	TRBJ1-5	.	TGTGCCAGCAGTTTAAATACAAGAGATCAGCCCCAGCATTTT	CASSLNTRDQPQHF
TRBV9	.	TRBJ1-1	many	TGTGCCAGCAGCGCCTCCGGGGGGCCCCTTTTTGATGAAGCTTTCTTT	CASSASGGPLFDEAFF
TRBV4-2	.	TRBJ1-5	.	TGTGCCAGCAGCCAAGACCAGGGGCGGAGCAATCAGCCCCAGCATTTT	CASSQDQGRSNQPQHF
TRBV5-1	TRBD1	TRBJ1-6	few	TGCGCCAGCAGCTTGGTAGGGGGCAATTCCGGTTCACCCCTCCACTTT	CASSLVGGNSGSPLHF